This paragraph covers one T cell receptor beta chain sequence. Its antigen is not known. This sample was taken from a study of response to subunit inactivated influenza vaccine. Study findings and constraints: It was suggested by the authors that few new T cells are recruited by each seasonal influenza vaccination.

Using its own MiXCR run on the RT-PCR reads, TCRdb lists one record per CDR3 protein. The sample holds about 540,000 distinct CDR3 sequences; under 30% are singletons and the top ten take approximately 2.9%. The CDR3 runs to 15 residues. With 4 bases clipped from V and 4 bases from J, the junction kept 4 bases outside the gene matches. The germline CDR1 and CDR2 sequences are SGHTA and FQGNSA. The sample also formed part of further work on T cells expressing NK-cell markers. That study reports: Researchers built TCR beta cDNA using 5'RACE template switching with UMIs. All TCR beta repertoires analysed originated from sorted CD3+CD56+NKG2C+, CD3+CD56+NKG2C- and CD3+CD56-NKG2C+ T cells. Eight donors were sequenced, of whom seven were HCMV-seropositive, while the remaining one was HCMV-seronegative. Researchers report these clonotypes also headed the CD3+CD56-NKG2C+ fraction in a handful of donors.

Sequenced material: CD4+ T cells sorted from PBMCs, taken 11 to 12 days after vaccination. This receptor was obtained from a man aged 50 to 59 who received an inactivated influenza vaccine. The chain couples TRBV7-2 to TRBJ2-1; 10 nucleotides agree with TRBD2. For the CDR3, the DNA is TGTGCCAGCAGCTCCGGGACTAGCGTGTACAATGAGCAGTTCTTC. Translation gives CASSSGTSVYNEQFF.